Below, 2 T cell receptor beta chains from the same sample are listed, as sequenced in a study of human thymus T cells. Libraries were prepared by immunoSEQ multiplex PCR; TCRdb keeps only in-frame clonotypes and omits some of them. The sample records roughly 60,000 clones, approximately 95% being singletons. Sequenced sample: blood. The receptors originated from a boy in the first two years of life with a congenital heart defect but otherwise immunologically healthy.

The CDR3 loop reads CASSEGSGDTQYF. CDR3 nucleotides: TGTGCCAGCAGTGAAGGATCCGGGGATACGCAGTATTTT. V usage is TRBV6-1 and J usage is TRBJ2-3; D unresolved. The CDR3 consists of 13 residues. Germline CDR1 and CDR2: MNHNS and SASEGT. The ends were cut back, 1 base at V and 6 bases at J, with 8 bases in the middle.

The chain links TRBV28 to TRBJ2-7, with TRBD1 identical over 9 bases. V lost 5 bases and J lost 3; bases outside the gene matches: 11. From germline, CDR1 is MDHEN and CDR2 SYDVKM. CDR3 length: 16 amino acids. In nucleotides, the CDR3 is TGTGCCAGCAGTGCGCCTCCGGGACAGGGATTCTACGAGCAGTACTTC. Amino acids: CASSAPPGQGFYEQYF.